The 21 T cell receptor beta chains below come from one sample, sequenced in a study of OX40 agonist ivuxolimab in advanced cancers. The data were produced by immunoSEQ multiplex PCR, yet TCRdb's version contains in-frame clones alone and is incomplete. This sample carries 100,000 or so clones, approximately 91% of them seen once, and the ten largest clones take more than 0.6%. This specimen was CD4+ or CD8+ T cells sorted from blood, taken in a trial of the OX40 agonist ivuxolimab. Source of these receptors: an adult with an advanced solid tumor such as melanoma, head and neck, liver or kidney cancer.

Only one count was recorded for this clone. The chain recombines TRBV10-3 with TRBJ1-5; no clear D gene. The V gene's germline CDR1 is ENHRY and CDR2 SYGVKD. The CDR3 loop spans 15 amino acids. V lost 0 bases to trimming and J lost 1 base, with 7 bases between them. CDR3 DNA: TGTGCCATCAGTGAGTCGGGCAGCAGCAATCAGCCCCAGCATTTT. As protein: CAISESGSSNQPQHF.

The chain joins TRBV7-3 to TRBJ2-2; D remains unclear. The CDR3 loop spans 12 amino acids. Looked up from germline, CDR1 is SGHTA and CDR2 is FQGTGA. V lost 2 bases and J lost 3, with 1 base in between. The CDR3 nucleotides read TGTGCCAGCAGCTTAGACACCGGGGAGCTGTTTTTT. Amino acids: CASSLDTGELFF.

The V call is TRBV30, the J call TRBJ2-2; D is ambiguous. Trimming cost V 3 bases and J 7 bases, with 9 bases left between them. Germline V gene sequence: CDR1 GTSNPN, CDR2 SVGIG (reference sequence). The length of the CDR3 is 12 residues. CDR3 in amino acids: CAWSAPGGELFF. CDR3 nucleotides: TGTGCCTGGAGCGCCCCGGGCGGGGAGCTGTTTTTT.

V and J are TRBV25-1 and TRBJ2-2; a weak D match, TRBD1 (6 bases). Germline CDR1 is MGHDK and CDR2 is SYGVNS. Trimming left V 1 base short and J 4 bases short, with 13 bases between. The CDR3 consists of 16 residues. The CDR3 sequence is CASSEWGRGSTGELFF. CDR3 sequence (DNA): TGTGCCAGCAGTGAATGGGGCAGGGGAAGCACCGGGGAGCTGTTTTTT.

The V and J genes are TRBV12-5 and TRBJ2-5; D may match TRBD1 or TRBD2 (5 bases each). CDR3 length: 14 residues. The ends were cut back, 4 bases at V and 4 bases at J, with 13 bases in the middle. In germline, CDR1 is LGHNT, CDR2 FRNRAP. Here the CDR3 reads CASGSGTIGETQYF. The CDR3 nucleotides are TGTGCTAGTGGTTCCGGGACGATCGGAGAGACCCAGTACTTC.

This clone was counted once. This sequence joins TRBV28 and TRBJ2-6; 9 positions agree with TRBD1. The CDR3 contains 17 residues. Losses at the gene ends were 4 bases for V and 4 bases for J; bases not matched to a gene: 8. Germline V CDR1 and CDR2: MDHEN, SYDVKM. This chain's CDR3 is CASSSGQGNWGANVLTF. The CDR3, as DNA: TGTGCCAGCAGTTCGGGACAGGGAAATTGGGGGGCCAACGTCCTGACTTTC.

This sequence joins TRBV19 and TRBJ1-1; D may be TRBD1 (5 bases). Deletions cut 4 bases from V and 4 bases from J, with 13 bases between. Germline-derived CDR1 and CDR2 are LNHDA and SQIVND (reference sequence). This CDR3 has 14 amino acids. CDR3 region: CASSNTRGGTEAFF. In nucleotides, the CDR3 is TGTGCCAGTAGTAATACGCGGGGGGGCACTGAAGCTTTCTTT.

The chain employs TRBV7-2 and TRBJ2-1; D is ambiguous. The CDR3 is 14 amino acids. The ends were cut back, 1 base at V and 0 bases at J, with 4 bases in the middle. CDR1 and CDR2 (germline): SGHTA, FQGNSA. The CDR3 loop is CASSLVSSYNEQFF. In nucleotides, the CDR3 is TGTGCCAGCAGCTTAGTAAGCTCCTACAATGAGCAGTTCTTC.

V is TRBV13 and J is TRBJ1-6; D call uncertain. This CDR3 spans 18 amino acids. CDR1 PRHDT and CDR2 FYEKMQ come from the germline V gene (reference sequence). V lost 3 bases and J lost 7, with 22 bases in between. The CDR3, as DNA: TGTGCCAGCAGCTTGATAAAGGACCCCAAAGGCCTAAATTCACCCCTCCACTTT. It yields the protein CASSLIKDPKGLNSPLHF. Complete variable domain (other parts from reference TRBV13 and TRBJ1-6): AAGVIQSPRHLIKEKRETATLKCYPIPRHDTVYWYQQGPGQDPQFLISFYEKMQSDKGSIPDRFSAQQFSDYHSELNMSSLELGDSALYFCASSLIKDPKGLNSPLHFGNGTRLTVT.

The chain has TRBV21-1 and TRBJ2-7; TRBD2, the table's D call, lacks a check against the DNA. TRBV21-1 corresponds to a pseudogene. The length of the CDR3 is 13 residues. CDR3: CASNCELPYEQYF. The DNA for the CDR3 is TGTGCCAGCAATTGTGAGCTACCCTACGAGCAGTACTTC.

This chain connects TRBV7-7 to TRBJ2-1; 10 positions match TRBD1. In germline, CDR1 is SSHAT, CDR2 FNYEAQ (reference sequence). Losses at the gene ends were 4 bases for V and 3 bases for J; bases not matched to a gene: 3. The CDR3 consists of 15 residues. CDR3 amino acids: CASSSGQGGYNEQFF. CDR3 coding DNA: TGTGCCAGCAGCTCCGGACAGGGGGGCTACAATGAGCAGTTCTTC.

The CDR3 reads CASSPVPGQGSGNTIYF. The CDR3 coding sequence is TGTGCCAGCAGCCCGGTACCGGGACAGGGGTCGGGAAACACCATATATTTT. V gene TRBV7-2 combines with J gene TRBJ1-3; 10 bases map to TRBD1. The CDR3 spans 17 residues. Germline loops: CDR1 SGHTA, CDR2 FQGNSA. The V segment lost 5 bases and the J segment 4 bases; nucleotides outside the gene matches: 11.

The rearrangement joins TRBV6-4 to TRBJ2-2, with unresolved D. This CDR3 is 13 amino acids long. Germline V gene lookup returns CDR1 MRHNA and CDR2 SNTAGT. V lost 0 bases, J lost 7 bases, and 6 bases lay in between. Here the CDR3 reads CASSDSGVGELFF. DNA for the CDR3: TGTGCCAGCAGTGACTCGGGTGTCGGGGAGCTGTTTTTT.

The chain uses TRBV5-1 and TRBJ2-1; 11 nucleotides line up with TRBD2. The CDR3 runs 16 residues. Per the germline V gene, CDR1 is SGHRS and CDR2 is YFSETQ. J gave up 8 bases and V 4 bases, and 11 bases lay outside the gene matches. The CDR3 region has the DNA TGCGCCAGCAGCGCGCTCCTAGCGGGAGGTTCTGATGAGCAGTTCTTC. Its protein is CASSALLAGGSDEQFF.

The rearrangement links TRBV5-1 to TRBJ2-3; D call uncertain. Germline-derived CDR1 and CDR2 are SGHRS and YFSETQ. The CDR3 extends over 16 amino acids. Trimming stripped 3 bases from V and 4 bases from J, with 18 bases between. CDR3 nucleotide sequence: TGCGCCAGCAGCTCGACAACCAGGCCGACCCCAGATACGCAGTATTTT. Its translation: CASSSTTRPTPDTQYF.

This clone was recorded only once. The V call is TRBV6-5, the J call TRBJ1-2; maybe TRBD1 (5 bases). Trimming pared 11 bases from V and 6 bases from J, leaving 16 bases between. This CDR3 has 12 amino acids. Germline CDR1 and CDR2: MNHEY and SVGAGI. The CDR3 region has the DNA TGTGCCTGTGGGGGGGAGAAGCATGGCTACACCTTC. Amino acids: CACGGEKHGYTF.

V and J are TRBV28 and TRBJ2-1; TRBD2 aligns across 9 bases. Germline CDR1 and CDR2: MDHEN and SYDVKM. After removal of 3 bases from V and 3 bases from J, the junction contained 15 bases not matched to a gene. CDR3 length: 19 residues. The CDR3 bases are TGTGCCAGCAGTTTTTTGGCTTTAGGGAGAGCGGGAGGCTACAATGAGCAGTTCTTC. Amino acids: CASSFLALGRAGGYNEQFF.

The chain employs TRBV30 and TRBJ1-4; weak D call: TRBD1 (5 bases). V gave up 3 bases and J gave up 6 bases, with 11 bases separating them. The CDR3 is made up of 13 amino acids. Germline lookup yields CDR1 GTSNPN and CDR2 SVGIG (reference sequence). This CDR3 reads CAWRRGGYEKLFF. DNA of the CDR3: TGTGCCTGGAGAAGGGGAGGTTATGAAAAACTGTTTTTT.

Of note for this clone: This specimen includes other DNA sequences encoding the same CDR3. The rearrangement joins TRBV9 to TRBJ2-3; 8 bases line up with TRBD2. CDR1 and CDR2 from the germline V gene are SGDLS and YYNGEE. CDR3 length equals 15 residues. The ends lost 0 bases at V and 3 bases at J; junction bases unmatched: 3. This CDR3 reads CASSVGSGGTDTQYF. CDR3 nucleotide sequence: TGTGCCAGCAGCGTAGGCAGCGGGGGAACAGATACGCAGTATTTT.

This clone was counted only a few times. The V call is TRBV2, the J call TRBJ2-7; 9 nucleotides align to TRBD1. J gave up 2 bases and V 10 bases, and 6 bases lay outside the gene matches. The CDR3 is made up of 13 amino acids. Germline V gives CDR1 SNHLY, CDR2 FYNNEI. The CDR3: CAMGQGIPYEQYF. For the CDR3, the DNA is TGTGCCATGGGACAGGGCATACCCTACGAGCAGTACTTC.

This chain joins TRBV18 and TRBJ1-6; 7 bases align to TRBD1. This CDR3 has 14 residues. Losses at the gene ends were 1 base for V and 10 bases for J; bases not matched to a gene: 4. From germline, CDR1 is KGHSH and CDR2 LQKENI. The CDR3 loop is CASSPQGARSPLHF. In DNA form, the CDR3 reads TGTGCCAGCTCACCACAGGGGGCGCGGTCACCCCTCCACTTT.